This T cell receptor beta chain was captured by sequencing in a study of CD8+ T cells in alopecia areata. The length of the CDR3 is 13 residues. V lost 8 bases to trimming and J lost 3 bases; unmatched junction nucleotides: 4. Germline V CDR1 and CDR2: SNHLY, FYNNEI. Reverse transcription of extracted RNA yielded cDNA, which provided the sequencing template. This table comes from immunoSEQ multiplex PCR, and its TCRdb copy is limited to in-frame clones, with some not included. Of about 110,000 clones listed, under 60% were seen once; the top ten hold around a quarter. Sequenced input: NKG2D-low CD8+ T cells sorted from blood. V usage is TRBV2 and J usage is TRBJ2-3; 8 positions match TRBD2. The source of this sequence is a human donor with alopecia areata. CDR3: CASREGRTDTQYF. The DNA for the CDR3 is TGTGCCAGCCGGGAGGGCCGAACAGATACGCAGTATTTT.